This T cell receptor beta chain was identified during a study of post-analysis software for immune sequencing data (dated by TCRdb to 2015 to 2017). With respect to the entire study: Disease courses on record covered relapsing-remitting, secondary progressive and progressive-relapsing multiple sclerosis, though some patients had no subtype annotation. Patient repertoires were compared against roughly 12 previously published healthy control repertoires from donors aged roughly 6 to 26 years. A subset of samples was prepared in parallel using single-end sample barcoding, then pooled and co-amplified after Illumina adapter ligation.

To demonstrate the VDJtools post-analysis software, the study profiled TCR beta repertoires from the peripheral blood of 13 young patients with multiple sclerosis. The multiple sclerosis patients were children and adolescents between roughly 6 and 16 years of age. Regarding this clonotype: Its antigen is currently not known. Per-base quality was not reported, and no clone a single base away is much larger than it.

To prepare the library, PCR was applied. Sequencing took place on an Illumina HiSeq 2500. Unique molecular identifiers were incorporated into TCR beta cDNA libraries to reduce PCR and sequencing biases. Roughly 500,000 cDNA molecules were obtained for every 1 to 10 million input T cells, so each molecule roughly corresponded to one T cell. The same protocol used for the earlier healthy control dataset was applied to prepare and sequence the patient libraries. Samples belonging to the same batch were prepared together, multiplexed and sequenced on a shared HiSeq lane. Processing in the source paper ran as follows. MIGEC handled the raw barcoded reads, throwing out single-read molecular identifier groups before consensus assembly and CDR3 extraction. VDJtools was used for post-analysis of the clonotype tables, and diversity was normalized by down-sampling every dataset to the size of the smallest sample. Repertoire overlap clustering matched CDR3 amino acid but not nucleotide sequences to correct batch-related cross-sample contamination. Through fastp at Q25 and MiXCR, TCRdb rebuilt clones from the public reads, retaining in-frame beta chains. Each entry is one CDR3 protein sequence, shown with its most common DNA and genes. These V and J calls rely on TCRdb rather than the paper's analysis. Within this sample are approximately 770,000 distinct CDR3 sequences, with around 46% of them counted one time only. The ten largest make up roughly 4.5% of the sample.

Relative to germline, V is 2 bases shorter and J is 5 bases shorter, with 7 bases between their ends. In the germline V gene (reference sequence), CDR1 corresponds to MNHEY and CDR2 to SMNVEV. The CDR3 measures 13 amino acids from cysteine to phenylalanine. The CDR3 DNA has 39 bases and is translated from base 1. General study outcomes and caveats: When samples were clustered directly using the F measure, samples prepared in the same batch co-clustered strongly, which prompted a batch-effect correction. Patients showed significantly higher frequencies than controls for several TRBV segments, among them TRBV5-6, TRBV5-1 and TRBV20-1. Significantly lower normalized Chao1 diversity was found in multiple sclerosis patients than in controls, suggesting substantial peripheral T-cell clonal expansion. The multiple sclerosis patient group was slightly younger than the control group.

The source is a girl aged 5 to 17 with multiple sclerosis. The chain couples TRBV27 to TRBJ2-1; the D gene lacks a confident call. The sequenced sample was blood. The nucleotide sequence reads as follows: TGTGCCAGCAGTTTAGACTCGGACAATGAGCAGTTCTTC. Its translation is CASSLDSDNEQFF.